This T cell receptor beta chain was documented in a study of human T cells and chemical hapten exposure. Study as a whole: Skin on the upper inner arm, roughly 2 cm by roughly 2 cm in size, was sensitized with 2% DPC.

Unique molecular identifiers were attached to individual cDNA molecules during library preparation. TCRdb independently ran MiXCR on the RACE reads; one entry per CDR3 protein. Of 110,000 to 150,000 distinct CDR3 sequences in the sample, 12% were seen once. Described time point: patch test 2, 6 weeks after DPC sensitization. This sample's treatment: therapeutic diphenylcyclopropenone sensitization with weekly scalp DPC. Many counts were recorded for this clonotype. V shed 7 bases, J shed 7 bases, and the junction held 8 bases outside the gene matches. Germline CDR1 is MNHEY and CDR2 is SMNVEV (reference sequence). This CDR3 has 15 residues.

This chain connects TRBV27 to TRBJ2-1; 12 nucleotides align to TRBD2. The clonotype was recovered from a woman aged 50 to 60 with alopecia areata. Some clones in this sample may be carry-over from other donors' samples. This material consisted of whole blood, taken in connection with sensitization to the hapten diphenylcyclopropenone (DPC). This CDR3 is CASNLAGGTGNEQFF. CDR3 DNA: TGTGCCAGCAATCTAGCGGGAGGGACAGGGAATGAGCAGTTCTTC.